The table lists the clone carrying this T cell receptor beta chain with a few counts. This sample stems from a study of cytomegalovirus exposure and HLA in healthy donors. With 60 Vbeta and 13 Jbeta primers, the PCR was carried out. Sequencing used immunoSEQ multiplex PCR; TCRdb keeps in-frame clones, though not all of them. The sample lists about 120,000 clones, about 80% occurring once. This CDR3 region has 11 residues. V was shortened by 8 bases and J by 1 base, with 9 bases between the two germline ends. Germline CDR1 reads DFQATT; CDR2 reads SNEGSKA (reference sequence). The chain joins TRBV20-1 to TRBJ2-7, with D uncertain. The receptor was isolated from a woman aged 45 to 65 in good health and CMV-seronegative. The specimen was PBMCs. The CDR3 reads CSRQRSYEQYF. CDR3 DNA: TGCAGTAGGCAGCGTTCCTACGAGCAGTACTTC.